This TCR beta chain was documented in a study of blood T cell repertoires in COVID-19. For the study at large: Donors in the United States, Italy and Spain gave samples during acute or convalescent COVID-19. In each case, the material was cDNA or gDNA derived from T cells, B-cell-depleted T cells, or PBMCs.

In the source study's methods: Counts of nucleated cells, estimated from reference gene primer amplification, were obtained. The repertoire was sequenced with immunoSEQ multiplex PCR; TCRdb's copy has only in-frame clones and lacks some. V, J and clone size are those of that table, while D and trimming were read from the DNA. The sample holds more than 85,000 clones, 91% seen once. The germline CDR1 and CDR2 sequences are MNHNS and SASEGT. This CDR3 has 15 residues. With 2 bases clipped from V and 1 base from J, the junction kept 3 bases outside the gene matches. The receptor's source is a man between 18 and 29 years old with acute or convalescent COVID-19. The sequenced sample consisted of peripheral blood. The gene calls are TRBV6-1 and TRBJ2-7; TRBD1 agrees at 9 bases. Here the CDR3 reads CASSEPQGASYEQYF. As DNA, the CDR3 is TGTGCCAGCAGTGAACCACAGGGGGCTTCCTACGAGCAGTACTTC.